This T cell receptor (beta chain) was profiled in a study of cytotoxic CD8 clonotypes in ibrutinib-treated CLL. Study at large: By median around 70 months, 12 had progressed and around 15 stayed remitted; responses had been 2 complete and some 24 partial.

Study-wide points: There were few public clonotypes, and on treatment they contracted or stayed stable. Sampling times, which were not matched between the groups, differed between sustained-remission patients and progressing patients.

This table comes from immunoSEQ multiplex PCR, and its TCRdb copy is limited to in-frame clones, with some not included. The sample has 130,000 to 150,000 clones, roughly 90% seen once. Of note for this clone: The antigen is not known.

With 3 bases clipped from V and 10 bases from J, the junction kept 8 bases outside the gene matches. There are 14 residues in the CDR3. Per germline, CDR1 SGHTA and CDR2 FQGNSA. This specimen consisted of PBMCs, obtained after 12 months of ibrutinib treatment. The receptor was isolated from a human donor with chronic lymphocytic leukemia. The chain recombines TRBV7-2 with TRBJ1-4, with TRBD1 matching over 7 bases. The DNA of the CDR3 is TGTGCCAGCAGCTTGGGACAGAGCCGTAGAAAACTGTTTTTT. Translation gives CASSLGQSRRKLFF.